This record concerns one T cell receptor (beta chain) sequence. Relative to the germline gene, one junction end is altered; a read error may explain this. The data were taken from a study of Ad26.COV2.S vaccination and SARS-CoV-2 variants. Treatment of the sample: 15 to 20 received Ad26.COV2.S at low or high dose, single or two shots; 5 received placebo; per-sample allocation not given. Repertoires come from day 63 after the first vaccine or placebo injection. TCRdb keeps only in-frame clones here, not all; method: immunoSEQ multiplex PCR. Of around 300,000 clones in the sample, about 88% are singletons; the top ten hold around 6.6%. This sample comprised peripheral blood, obtained in a trial of Ad26.COV2.S vaccine versus placebo. The TCR comes from a person aged 18-65 years who received the Ad26.COV2.S COVID-19 vaccine or a placebo.

This CDR3 is CASSESKVVRAVF. The CDR3 coding sequence is TGTGCCAGCAGTGAAAGTAAGGTCGTCCGAGCGGTTTTT. This chain links TRBV6-1 with TRBJ1-4; no clear D. The germline gives CDR1 MNHNS, CDR2 SASEGT. The CDR3 has 13 amino acids.